This is a list of T cell receptor beta chains from one sample in a study of T-cell memory formation after mild COVID-19. MiXCR, applied by TCRdb to the 5' RACE reads, yields one record per CDR3 protein. This table holds about 250,000 distinct CDR3 sequences, approximately 19% found once. The specimen sequenced was PBMCs or a T cell subset sorted from them (not recorded which). These receptors came from a man younger than 35 who had mild COVID-19 (a few samples of this study predate the infection). Cell type and time point are not known. The CDR3 runs from the conserved cysteine through the conserved F or W. The order of the fields is clone size, J gene, V gene, D gene, CDR3 DNA, CDR3 protein. A D gene is named only where the DNA matches it firmly. Size values are once, few and many counts, or a class for expanded clones, and some rows have none.

few,TRBJ2-3,TRBV4-3,TRBD2,TGCGCCAGCAGCCAAGACGGAACTAGCGGGGCACAGTATTTT,CASSQDGTSGAQYF
many,TRBJ2-2,TRBV7-3,NA,TGTGCCAGCAGCTCCACGGTGGGGACGGCCGGGGAGCTGTTTTTT,CASSSTVGTAGELFF
NA,TRBJ2-7,TRBV2,TRBD1,TGTGCCAGCAGCGCTGGACAGGGACTCGAGCAGTACTTC,CASSAGQGLEQYF
NA,TRBJ1-2,TRBV5-1,TRBD1,TGCGCCAGCCGGGAATCCGGGACAGGGGAGTATGGCTACACCTTC,CASRESGTGEYGYTF
many,TRBJ2-7,TRBV3-1,TRBD1,TGTGCCAGCAGCCCAACAGGGGCCTACGAGCAGTACTTC,CASSPTGAYEQYF
NA,TRBJ2-7,TRBV4-3,NA,TGCGCCAGCAGCCAAGGTCCCGACTGGACCTACGAGCAGTACTTC,CASSQGPDWTYEQYF
NA,TRBJ1-2,TRBV29-1,NA,TGCAGCGTTGTGTTGACAGTCTATGGCTACACCTTC,CSVVLTVYGYTF
few,TRBJ2-1,TRBV28,NA,TGTGCCAGCAACCTCCCGTACCGTGAGCAGTTCTTC,CASNLPYREQFF
few,TRBJ2-5,TRBV4-2,NA,TGTGCCAGCAGCCACGCGGGCAGGGATGAGACCCAGTACTTC,CASSHAGRDETQYF
NA,TRBJ2-7,TRBV7-6,TRBD1,TGTGCCAGCAGCTCCCAACCGACAGGGTCCCTCGAGCAGTACTTC,CASSSQPTGSLEQYF
few,TRBJ2-1,TRBV6-5,TRBD2,TGTGCCAGCAGCTCCGGTAGCGGGGGGTCCCACAATGAGCAGTTCTTC,CASSSGSGGSHNEQFF
few,TRBJ2-7,TRBV6-1,NA,TGTGCCAGCAGTGAACGGATCTTAGCGTTTTACGAGCAGTACTTC,CASSERILAFYEQYF
few,TRBJ2-1,TRBV5-6,TRBD1,TGTGCCAGCACCCAGGGGGTTGGTGAGCAGTTCTTC,CASTQGVGEQFF
NA,TRBJ1-1,TRBV4-2,NA,TGTGCCAGCCGTTCCGGCACTGAAGCTTTCTTT,CASRSGTEAFF
NA,TRBJ2-7,TRBV5-1,NA,TGCGCCAGCAGCTTGGGACCAGAGAAGTACTTC,CASSLGPEKYF
few,TRBJ2-3,TRBV12-3/TRBV12-4,NA,TGTGCCAGCAGTTTAATGGCGGCCGCAGATACGCAGTATTTT,CASSLMAAADTQYF
NA,TRBJ2-3,TRBV5-1,TRBD2,TGCGCCAGCAGCTTGGGACTAGCGGGACCAGATACGCAGTATTTT,CASSLGLAGPDTQYF
NA,TRBJ1-1,TRBV4-2,NA,TGTGCCAGCAGCCAAGGAGGAGCCGCTCACACTGAAGCTTTCTTT,CASSQGGAAHTEAFF
NA,TRBJ2-3,TRBV5-1,NA,TGCGCCAGCATGCGCACCGCTAGCACAGATACGCAGTATTTT,CASMRTASTDTQYF
many,TRBJ2-5,TRBV9,TRBD1,TGTGCCAGCAGCGTATGGCAGGGGGATGAAACCCAGTACTTC,CASSVWQGDETQYF
NA,TRBJ1-1,TRBV12-3/TRBV12-4,NA,TGTGCCAGCAGTTTAGGTGGTCTGAGCACTGAAGCTTTCTTT,CASSLGGLSTEAFF
few,TRBJ1-1,TRBV11-2,NA,TGTGCCAGCAGCGACAAAAGCAGGGCTCAAGCTTTCTTT,CASSDKSRAQAFF
NA,TRBJ1-6,TRBV23-1,NA,TGCGCCAGCAGTCAATCGGACAACTATAATTCACCCCTCCACTTT,CASSQSDNYNSPLHF
NA,TRBJ2-2,TRBV20-1,TRBD1,TGCAGTGCGCGGCCCGGGACAGGGGTTCGGGAAAACACCGGGGAGCTGTTTTTT,CSARPGTGVRENTGELFF
NA,TRBJ2-7,TRBV5-6,NA,TGTGCCAGCACCCTGGGCCTGGGGGCCCACGAGCAGTACTTC,CASTLGLGAHEQYF
once,TRBJ1-2,TRBV30,NA,TGTGCCTGGAGTGTAGGCCTTCTCTACACCTTC,CAWSVGLLYTF
NA,TRBJ2-7,TRBV5-4,TRBD1,TGTGCCAGCAGCCCGGGACAGCTTCGCGAGCAGTACTTC,CASSPGQLREQYF
few,TRBJ1-5,TRBV5-1,NA,TGCGCCAGCAGCCCTTCGGCAAATCAGCCCCAGCATTTT,CASSPSANQPQHF
NA,TRBJ2-1,TRBV7-3,TRBD2,TGTGCCAGCAGCCTAGGGACTAGCGGGTATGAGCAGTTCTTC,CASSLGTSGYEQFF
NA,TRBJ2-2,TRBV6-2/TRBV6-3,NA,TGTGCCAGCAGTCCCAGGATCAATCACCCCAACACCGGGGAGCTGTTTTTT,CASSPRINHPNTGELFF
many,TRBJ2-3,TRBV29-1,NA,TGCAGCGTTGAAGAACGCCTCCGGAGCACAGATACGCAGTATTTT,CSVEERLRSTDTQYF
NA,TRBJ1-1,TRBV2,NA,TGTGCCAGCAGTGACAGACCGAACACTGAAGCTTTCTTT,CASSDRPNTEAFF
NA,TRBJ2-3,TRBV28,TRBD2,TGTGCCAGCACGGGGTCTAGCGGGGCCACAGATACGCAGTATTTT,CASTGSSGATDTQYF
NA,TRBJ1-1,TRBV28,NA,TGTGCCAGCAGTTTCTCGCCCCGGGAGGAGGGCACTGAAGCTTTCTTT,CASSFSPREEGTEAFF
NA,TRBJ2-5,TRBV28,NA,TGTGCCAGCAGGGACCTAGGAGGTTTGGGGACCCAGTACTTC,CASRDLGGLGTQYF
few,TRBJ1-1,TRBV6-5,NA,TGTGCCAGCAGTCCCCCCGGGGGGGAGAACACTGAAGCTTTCTTT,CASSPPGGENTEAFF
many,TRBJ2-4,TRBV7-8,NA,TGTGCCAGCAGCTTGACAGGGACTTTAGCCAAAAACATTCAGTACTTC,CASSLTGTLAKNIQYF
NA,TRBJ2-6,TRBV28,TRBD2,TGTGCCACCACGCGGGGGTCTGGGGCCAACGTCCTGACTTTC,CATTRGSGANVLTF
many,TRBJ2-3,TRBV6-5,TRBD1,TGTGCCAGCAGTCCGGGGACAGGGATCGTACGCACAGATACGCAGTATTTT,CASSPGTGIVRTDTQYF
NA,TRBJ2-2,TRBV7-9,NA,TGTGCCAGCAGCTCAGAGGAGGGTAGGAAGATTTACACCGGGGAGCTGTTTTTT,CASSSEEGRKIYTGELFF
NA,TRBJ2-3,TRBV20-1,TRBD2,TGCAGTGCTACCCTTAGCGGGGGGTCCTGGGGTACGCAGTATTTT,CSATLSGGSWGTQYF
few,TRBJ2-3,TRBV6-5,NA,TGTGCCAGCAGTTACTCCTCTCTGGGATCGGATACGCAGTATTTT,CASSYSSLGSDTQYF
NA,TRBJ2-2,TRBV2,NA,TGTGCCAGCAGTGAAGCGCGGATAGCCGGGCCTGGGGAGCTGTTTTTT,CASSEARIAGPGELFF
few,TRBJ2-7,TRBV12-3/TRBV12-4,NA,TGTGCCAGCACCCTTACAGGGATCCACGAGCAGTACTTC,CASTLTGIHEQYF